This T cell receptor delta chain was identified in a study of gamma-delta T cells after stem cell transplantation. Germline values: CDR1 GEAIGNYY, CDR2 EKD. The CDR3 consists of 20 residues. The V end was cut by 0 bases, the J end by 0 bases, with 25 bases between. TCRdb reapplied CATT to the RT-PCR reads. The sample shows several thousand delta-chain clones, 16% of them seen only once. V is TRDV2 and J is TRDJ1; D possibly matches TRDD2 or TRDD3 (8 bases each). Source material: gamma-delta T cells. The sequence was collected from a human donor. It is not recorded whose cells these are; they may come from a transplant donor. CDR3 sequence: CACDTLTSYGGGGYTDKLIF. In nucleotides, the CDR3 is TGTGCCTGTGACACCTTAACTTCCTACGGGGGTGGGGGATACACCGATAAACTCATCTTT.